This entry lists 27 T cell receptor beta chains sequenced from one sample in a study of molecular identifiers for immune sequencing clone quantification. TCRdb recomputed calls from the PCR reads with MiXCR, one row per CDR3 protein. The sample holds about 320,000 distinct CDR3 sequences, roughly a fifth seen once. Sequencing was carried out using naive CD8+ T cells from blood, with Jurkat cell RNA spiked in. Noted subset: FACS-sorted CD8+CD4-CCR7+CD45RA+ naive T cells. Source of these receptors: a human donor in good health. Some libraries in this study had Jurkat cell RNA spiked in.

This clonotype was detected ten times or more. The chain has TRBV7-9 and TRBJ2-5; possibly TRBD1 for D (6 bases). V was pared by 5 bases and J by 1 base, with 11 bases between. CDR1 and CDR2 from the germline V gene are SEHNR and FQNEAQ (reference sequence). This CDR3 is 14 amino acids long. The CDR3 nucleotides are TGTGCCAGCAGCCCTACAGGGTTCCAAGAGACCCAGTACTTC. This codes for CASSPTGFQETQYF.

To note about this clonotype: A much larger clone differs from this one at a single base, so this may be a read error. This chain uses TRBV29-1 with TRBJ1-1; D gene uncertain. Germline CDR1 is SQVTM and CDR2 is ANQGSEA. This CDR3 is 13 amino acids long. CDR3 DNA sequence: TGCAGCGCCATACCCCATGACGTCACTGAAGCTTCCTTT. It translates to CSAIPHDVTEASF.

Ten or more counts support this clonotype. The chain employs TRBV29-1 and TRBJ2-3; the D is unclear. The CDR3 length is 12 residues. CDR1 is SQVTM, CDR2 ANQGSEA, per germline. Trimming removed 4 bases from V and 2 bases from J, with 7 bases in between. CDR3 nucleotide sequence: TGCAGCGTTGGGCTGATCACAGATACGCAGTATTTT. Translation gives CSVGLITDTQYF.

This chain uses TRBV4-1 with TRBJ2-7; unclear D gene. V lost 0 bases and J 0 bases, leaving 12 bases between the germline ends. The CDR3 is 16 residues long. From germline, CDR1 is MGHRA and CDR2 YSYEKL. In DNA, the CDR3 is TGCGCCAGCAGCCAAGATATAAAGGGCAGCTCCTACGAGCAGTACTTC. Encoded protein: CASSQDIKGSSYEQYF.

This clonotype was detected many times. The chain uses TRBV24-1 and TRBJ2-1; no clear D gene. Germline V gene lookup returns CDR1 KGHDR and CDR2 SFDVKD. Trimming shortened V by 4 bases and J by 2 bases, and 11 bases separated the two germline ends. The CDR3 is 15 amino acids. The CDR3 bases are TGTGCCACCAGTGAGCGGACCCCACCCTACAATGAGCAGTTCTTC. It encodes CATSERTPPYNEQFF.

This clonotype was recorded many times. V is TRBV28 and J is TRBJ2-7; D is unclear. Germline CDR1 MDHEN, CDR2 SYDVKM. The CDR3 covers 13 residues. Trimming removed 3 bases from V and 7 bases from J, with 13 bases in between. Here the CDR3 reads CASSFRNVREQYF. The CDR3 coding sequence is TGTGCCAGCAGTTTCCGTAACGTTAGGGAGCAGTACTTC. Supplemented by reference TRBV28 and TRBJ2-7, the full variable domain reads DVKVTQSSRYLVKRTGEKVFLECVQDMDHENMFWYRQDPGLGLRLIYFSYDVKMKEKGDIPEGYSVSREKKERFSLILESASTNQTSMYLCASSFRNVREQYFGPGTRLTVT.

The chain carries TRBV7-6 and TRBJ2-1; 8 bases agree with TRBD1. Germline V gene lookup returns CDR1 SGHVS and CDR2 FNYEAQ. This CDR3 comprises 21 residues. V lost 5 bases to trimming and J lost 9 bases; unmatched junction nucleotides: 30. Here the CDR3 DNA reads TGTGCCAGCAGCCCCTTCCCCCAAACAACATCAGGTCAGGGGGCGCAGGTTGAGCAGTTCTTC. It yields the protein CASSPFPQTTSGQGAQVEQFF. Full variable domain (rest looked up from reference TRBV7-6 and TRBJ2-1): GAGVSQSPRYKVTKRGQDVALRCDPISGHVSLYWYRQALGQGPEFLTYFNYEAQQDKSGLPNDRFSAERPEGSISTLTIQRTEQRDSAMYRCASSPFPQTTSGQGAQVEQFFGPGTRLTVL.

This clonotype was seen a handful of times. The rearrangement uses TRBV28 and TRBJ2-1; perhaps TRBD1 as D (5 bases). The V end lost 6 bases, the J end lost 1 base, and 16 bases lay between the germline ends. In germline, CDR1 is MDHEN, CDR2 SYDVKM. The CDR3 totals 16 residues. This chain's CDR3 is CASSAYRSLSYNEQFF. CDR3 DNA sequence: TGTGCCAGCAGCGCCTACAGGTCCCTGTCCTACAATGAGCAGTTCTTC. Full variable domain (missing parts from reference TRBV28 and TRBJ2-1): DVKVTQSSRYLVKRTGEKVFLECVQDMDHENMFWYRQDPGLGLRLIYFSYDVKMKEKGDIPEGYSVSREKKERFSLILESASTNQTSMYLCASSAYRSLSYNEQFFGPGTRLTVL.

This clonotype was counted ten times or more. J is TRBJ2-2 and V is TRBV20-1, with D unclear. Trimming cost V 0 bases and J 6 bases, with 8 bases left between them. The CDR3 runs 13 residues. The germline gives CDR1 DFQATT, CDR2 SNEGSKA (reference sequence). The CDR3 DNA follows: TGCAGTGCTAGAGATCTAAGGGCCGGGGAGCTGTTTTTT. Translating gives CSARDLRAGELFF.

This clonotype was detected ten times or more. This chain links TRBV9 with TRBJ2-3; the D is unclear. Per the germline V gene, CDR1 is SGDLS and CDR2 is YYNGEE. The CDR3 totals 16 residues. The V end lost 0 bases, the J end lost 1 base, and 12 bases lay between the germline ends. As DNA, the CDR3 is TGTGCCAGCAGCGTAGGGTCCCGGTGGGGCACAGATACGCAGTATTTT. Translated: CASSVGSRWGTDTQYF.

In this sample, this clonotype turned up many times. The genes are TRBV5-1 and TRBJ1-1; 8 bases are shared with TRBD1. The CDR3 has 13 amino acids. V shed 5 bases, J shed 5 bases, and the junction held 5 bases outside the gene matches. Germline V gene data show CDR1 as SGHRS and CDR2 as YFSETQ. The CDR3 nucleotides read TGCGCCAGCAGAGCAGGACAGGGTACTGAAGCTTTCTTT. The encoded protein is CASRAGQGTEAFF.

This clonotype has ten or more counts. The V gene is TRBV30, the J gene TRBJ2-3; D call uncertain. The germline V gene has CDR1 GTSNPN and CDR2 SVGIG (reference sequence). The CDR3 has 14 amino acids. Trimming pared 5 bases from V and 0 bases from J, leaving 12 bases between. CDR3 nucleotide sequence: TGTGCCTGGGCTGCTGGGCCCAGCACAGATACGCAGTATTTT. Translation: CAWAAGPSTDTQYF.

This chain links TRBV27 with TRBJ2-5, with 12 bases identical to TRBD1. Germline CDR1 and CDR2: MNHEY and SMNVEV (reference sequence). The ends lost 9 bases at V and 5 bases at J; junction bases unmatched: 7. This CDR3 contains 14 residues. Here the CDR3 reads CASKGTGGLETQYF. CDR3 bases: TGTGCCAGTAAAGGGACAGGGGGCCTGGAGACCCAGTACTTC.

This clonotype was detected many times. The chain is built from TRBV27 and TRBJ1-1; the match to TRBD1 covers 9 bases. Germline V gives CDR1 MNHEY, CDR2 SMNVEV (reference sequence). The trim removed 6 bases at V and 0 bases at J, leaving 2 bases unmatched. This CDR3 region has 14 residues. CDR3 bases: TGTGCCAGCAGACAGGGGGCCCTGAACACTGAAGCTTTCTTT. It specifies CASRQGALNTEAFF.

The chain combines TRBV6-6 with TRBJ2-7; D is unresolved. V lost 8 bases to trimming and J lost 0 bases, with 14 bases between them. Germline CDR1 MNHNY, CDR2 SVGAGI (reference sequence). The CDR3 contains 14 residues. In nucleotides, the CDR3 is TGTGCCAGCGTCGCGAAGCTCAGCTCCTACGAGCAGTACTTC. Translated: CASVAKLSSYEQYF.

About this clonotype: The junction does not match germline at one end; this may be a read error. V usage is TRBV7-2 and J usage is TRBJ1-2; no reliable D call. This CDR3 comprises 14 residues. The germline CDR1 and CDR2 sequences are SGHTA and FQGNSA. CDR3 nucleotide sequence: TGTGCCAGCAGCTCATGGGGTGATAACTATGGCTGCACCTTC. This encodes CASSSWGDNYGCTF.

As for this clonotype: A clone one base away is much larger, so this may be a read error. The chain has TRBV9 and TRBJ2-3; 8 positions agree with TRBD2. The CDR3 has 15 amino acids. Germline loops: CDR1 SGDLS, CDR2 YYNGEE. CDR3 coding DNA: TGTACCAGCAGCCAGCACGGGGGGGGCACAGATACGCAGTATTTT. It translates to CTSSQHGGGTDTQYF.

This clonotype was detected only a few times. One end of the junction fails to match germline, which may point to a read error. The rearrangement joins TRBV5-1 to TRBJ2-5, with unresolved D. Per the germline V gene, CDR1 is SGHRS and CDR2 is YFSETQ. The CDR3 spans 13 residues. This CDR3 is CASSAGNQETQYF. The CDR3 region has the DNA TGCGCCAGCAGCGCCGGTAACCAAGAAACCCAGTACTTC.

This clonotype came up a few times. V usage is TRBV27 and J usage is TRBJ2-6; D might be TRBD1 (6 bases). This CDR3 comprises 16 residues. V was shortened by 10 bases and J by 1 base, with 17 bases between the two germline ends. Germline V gene sequence: CDR1 MNHEY, CDR2 SMNVEV (reference sequence). Written as DNA, the CDR3 is TGTGCCACCCTCTCCTCGACAGGATCTGGGGCCAACGTCCTGACTTTC. Amino acids: CATLSSTGSGANVLTF.

This clonotype was counted a few times. This may arise from a read error, as a much more abundant clone is one base away. The chain links TRBV29-1 to TRBJ2-2; D is tentatively TRBD1 or TRBD2 (5 bases each). Germline lookup yields CDR1 SQVTM and CDR2 ANQGSEA. The CDR3 has 14 residues. CDR3 sequence: CSASDRVSTGVLFF. As DNA, the CDR3 is TGCAGCGCCAGCGACAGAGTGTCAACCGGGGTGCTGTTTTTT.

This clonotype was seen only a few times. This chain links TRBV4-1 with TRBJ1-1; tentative D call: TRBD1 (5 bases). V was cut by 6 bases and J by 0 bases, with 14 bases left in between. Germline values: CDR1 MGHRA, CDR2 YSYEKL. This CDR3 has 15 residues. The DNA of the CDR3 is TGCGCCAGCAGAAAATTAGGGGAAGTGAACACTGAAGCTTTCTTT. Its protein is CASRKLGEVNTEAFF.

On this clonotype itself: A junction end diverges from the germline sequence, so it may reflect a read error. V is TRBV7-9 and J is TRBJ2-7, with TRBD2 as a possible D gene (6 bases). Germline loops: CDR1 SEHNR, CDR2 FQNEAQ (reference sequence). The CDR3 runs to 14 residues. CDR3 in amino acids: CASSYGGSSYVQYF. Written as DNA, the CDR3 is TGTGCCAGCAGCTATGGGGGGAGCAGCTACGTGCAGTACTTC. The full variable domain, in which reference TRBV7-9 and TRBJ2-7 provide the parts outside the CDR3, is DTGVSQNPRHKITKRGQNVTFRCDPISEHNRLYWYRQTLGQGPEFLTYFQNEAQLEKSRLLSDRFSAERPKGSFSTLEIQRTEQGDSAMYLCASSYGGSSYVQYFGPGTRLTVT.

This clonotype was counted ten times or more. The chain combines TRBV2 with TRBJ1-5, with D unresolved. The CDR3 is made up of 18 amino acids. Per the germline V gene, CDR1 is SNHLY and CDR2 is FYNNEI. V lost 1 base to trimming and J lost 0 bases, with 16 bases between them. In DNA form, the CDR3 reads TGTGCCAGCAGTGAAGTTTCGGGCAGAGCCGATAGCAATCAGCCCCAGCATTTT. This sequence encodes CASSEVSGRADSNQPQHF.

There are many counts of this clonotype. The rearrangement uses TRBV9 and TRBJ1-1; D not certain. Germline lookup yields CDR1 SGDLS and CDR2 YYNGEE. V shed 0 bases and J shed 8 bases, with 14 bases lying between them. This CDR3 has 14 residues. In nucleotides, the CDR3 is TGTGCCAGCAGCGTAGAAGGGAGTGAAGCCGAAGCTTTCTTT. It encodes CASSVEGSEAEAFF.

This clonotype occurred many times. The V gene is TRBV28, the J gene TRBJ2-3; maybe TRBD2 (5 bases). Between the trimmed V and J ends, which lost 6 bases and 6 bases, there was a span of 13 bases. The CDR3 is made up of 13 amino acids. CDR1 and CDR2 from the germline V gene are MDHEN and SYDVKM. The CDR3 sequence: CASSLQRADTQYF. In nucleotides, the CDR3 is TGTGCCAGCAGCCTCCAGAGGGCGGATACGCAGTATTTT.

At least ten counts were recorded for this clonotype. The CDR3 DNA reads as TGTGCCTGGGACCGAGGACAGAGCACAGATACGCAGTATTTT. Encoded protein: CAWDRGQSTDTQYF. The rearrangement joins TRBV30 to TRBJ2-3; D perhaps matches TRBD1 (6 bases). Trimming took 5 bases from V and 0 from J, leaving 12 bases between them. The CDR3 is 14 amino acids. From germline, CDR1 is GTSNPN and CDR2 SVGIG (reference sequence).

The chain is built from TRBV11-2 and TRBJ2-1, with D unresolved. Trimming pared 4 bases from V and 6 bases from J, leaving 19 bases between. CDR1 and CDR2 from the germline V gene are SGHAT and FQNNGV. This CDR3 has 16 residues. CDR3 in amino acids: CASSSYTVTKVNEQFF. In DNA, the CDR3 is TGTGCCAGCAGCTCCTACACCGTGACAAAGGTCAATGAGCAGTTCTTC.